This is a list of T cell receptor beta chains from one sample in a study of blood T cell repertoires in COVID-19. Clones were read by immunoSEQ multiplex PCR, and TCRdb kept only the in-frame ones, dropping some. Of nearly 90,000 clones in the sample, approximately 79% are singletons; the top ten hold approximately 15%. The sequenced material came from peripheral blood. The receptors were sampled from an elderly woman with acute or convalescent COVID-19. Each CDR3 is given with its conserved first and last residue. The D gene is left open where the match is weak. Part of the rows lack a size; the others show once, few, many or a class for expanded clones.

.	TRBV18	TRBJ1-2	.	CASSPPASNYGYTF	TGTGCCAGCTCACCACCAGCCTCTAACTATGGCTACACCTTC
.	TRBV2	TRBJ1-3	.	CASRDRRSGNTIYF	TGTGCCAGCAGGGATAGGAGATCTGGAAACACCATATATTTT
TRBD1	TRBV19	TRBJ1-3	once	CASSQRDRPGNTIYF	TGTGCCAGTAGTCAGAGGGACAGGCCGGGAAACACCATATATTTT
TRBD1	TRBV5-4	TRBJ1-2	.	CASSLGDWTGGQGYTF	TGTGCCAGCAGCTTGGGTGACTGGACAGGGGGGCAGGGCTACACCTTC
.	TRBV18	TRBJ2-5	.	CASSLRGTQETQYF	TGTGCCAGCTCCCTTCGGGGGACCCAAGAGACCCAGTACTTC
.	TRBV28	TRBJ1-1	.	CASRRGQYTEAFF	TGTGCCAGCAGACGTGGACAGTACACTGAAGCTTTCTTT
TRBD1	TRBV7-9	TRBJ1-2	few	CASTPGQGDYGYTF	TGTGCCAGCACCCCGGGACAGGGGGATTATGGCTACACCTTC
.	TRBV7-2	TRBJ2-2	.	CASSRDTGELFF	TGTGCCAGCAGCCGAGACACCGGGGAGCTGTTTTTT
.	TRBV4-1	TRBJ2-3	.	CASSRGTSTDTQYF	TGCGCCAGCAGCCGCGGGACTAGCACAGATACGCAGTATTTT
TRBD2	TRBV27	TRBJ2-1	.	CASRTSGGVGNEQFF	TGTGCCAGCAGGACTAGCGGGGGGGTAGGCAATGAGCAGTTCTTC
.	TRBV30	TRBJ1-6	.	CAWSQGAHSPLHF	TGTGCCTGGAGTCAGGGCGCTCACTCACCCCTCCACTTT
.	TRBV10-3	TRBJ1-2	.	CAIKGRQGIANYGYTF	TGTGCCATCAAAGGGAGGCAGGGCATAGCTAACTATGGCTACACCTTC